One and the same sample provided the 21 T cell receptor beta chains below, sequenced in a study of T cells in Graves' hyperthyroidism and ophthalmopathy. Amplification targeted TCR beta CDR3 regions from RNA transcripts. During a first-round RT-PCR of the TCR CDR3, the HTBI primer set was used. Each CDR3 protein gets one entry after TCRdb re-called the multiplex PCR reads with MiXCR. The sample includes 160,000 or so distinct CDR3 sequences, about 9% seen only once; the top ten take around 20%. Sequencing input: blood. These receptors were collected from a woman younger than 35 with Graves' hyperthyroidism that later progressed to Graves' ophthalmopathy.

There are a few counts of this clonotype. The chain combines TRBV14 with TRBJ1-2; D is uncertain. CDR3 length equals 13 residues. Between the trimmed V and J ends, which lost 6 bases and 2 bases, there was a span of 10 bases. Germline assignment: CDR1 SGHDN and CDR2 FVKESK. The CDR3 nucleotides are TGTGCCAGCAGGCCGGGCAACAACTATGGCTACACCTTC. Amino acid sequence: CASRPGNNYGYTF.

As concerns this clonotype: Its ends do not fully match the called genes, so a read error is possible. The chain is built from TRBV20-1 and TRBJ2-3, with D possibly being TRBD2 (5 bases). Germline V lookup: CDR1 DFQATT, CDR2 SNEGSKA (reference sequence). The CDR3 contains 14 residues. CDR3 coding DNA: TGCAGTGCCATACAGAAGCCTAGCACAGATACGCGGTATTTT. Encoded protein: CSAIQKPSTDTRYF.

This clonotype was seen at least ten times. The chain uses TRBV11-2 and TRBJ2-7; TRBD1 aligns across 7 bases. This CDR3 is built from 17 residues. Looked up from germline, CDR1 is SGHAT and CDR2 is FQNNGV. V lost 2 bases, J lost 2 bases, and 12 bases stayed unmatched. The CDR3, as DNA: TGTGCCAGCAGCTTAAAATTGACGAGGGACAGCACCTACGAGCAGTACTTC. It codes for CASSLKLTRDSTYEQYF.

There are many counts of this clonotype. Here the CDR3 DNA reads TGTGCCAGCAGCCCCGGGGGGGGCTGGTCCTACGAGCAGTACTTC. As protein: CASSPGGGWSYEQYF. This sequence joins TRBV7-6 and TRBJ2-7, with 8 bases fitting TRBD2. This CDR3 has 15 amino acids. V lost 5 bases to trimming and J lost 1 base; unmatched junction nucleotides: 7. Germline V gene lookup returns CDR1 SGHVS and CDR2 FNYEAQ.

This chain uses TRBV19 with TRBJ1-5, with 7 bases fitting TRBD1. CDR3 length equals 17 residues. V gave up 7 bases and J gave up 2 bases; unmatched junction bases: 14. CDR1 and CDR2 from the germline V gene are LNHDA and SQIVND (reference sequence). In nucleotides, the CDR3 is TGTGCCAGTAATCCCCCGCTCGGTACAGGGGGCAATCAGCCCCAGCATTTT. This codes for CASNPPLGTGGNQPQHF.

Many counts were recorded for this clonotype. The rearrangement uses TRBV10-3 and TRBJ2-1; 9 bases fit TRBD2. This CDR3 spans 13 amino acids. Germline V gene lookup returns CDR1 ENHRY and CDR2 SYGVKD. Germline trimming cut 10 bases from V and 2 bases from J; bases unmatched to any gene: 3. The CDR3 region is CANIAGAYNEQFF. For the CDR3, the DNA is TGTGCCAATATAGCGGGAGCCTACAATGAGCAGTTCTTC.

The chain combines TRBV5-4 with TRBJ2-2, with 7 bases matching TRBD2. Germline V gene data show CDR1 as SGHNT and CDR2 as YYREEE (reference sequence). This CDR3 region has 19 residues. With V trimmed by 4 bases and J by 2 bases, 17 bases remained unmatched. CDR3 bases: TGTGCCAGCAGCATTGTCCGTGGGAAAAGCGGGATTAACACCGGGGAGCTGTTTTTT. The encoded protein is CASSIVRGKSGINTGELFF.

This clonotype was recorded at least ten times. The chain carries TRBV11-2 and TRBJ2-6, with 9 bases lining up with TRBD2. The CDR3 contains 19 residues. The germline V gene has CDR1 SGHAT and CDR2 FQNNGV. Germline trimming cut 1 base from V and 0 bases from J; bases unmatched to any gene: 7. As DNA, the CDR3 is TGTGCCAGCAGCTTAGGGGCTAGCGGGGCTCGCTCTGGGGCCAACGTCCTGACTTTC. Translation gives CASSLGASGARSGANVLTF.

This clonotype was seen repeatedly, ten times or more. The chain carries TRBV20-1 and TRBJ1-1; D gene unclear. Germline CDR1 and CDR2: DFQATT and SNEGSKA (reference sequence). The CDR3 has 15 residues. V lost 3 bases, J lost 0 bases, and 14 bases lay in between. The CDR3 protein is CSARSHTAMNTEAFF. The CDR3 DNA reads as TGCAGTGCTAGGTCCCACACAGCTATGAACACTGAAGCTTTCTTT.

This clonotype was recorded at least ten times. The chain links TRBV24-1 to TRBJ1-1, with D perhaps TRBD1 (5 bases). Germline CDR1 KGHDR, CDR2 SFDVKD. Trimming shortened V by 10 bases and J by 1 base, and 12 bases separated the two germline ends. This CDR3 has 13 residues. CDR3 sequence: CATRGSPNTEAFF. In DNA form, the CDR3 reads TGTGCCACGAGGGGCAGTCCGAACACTGAAGCTTTCTTT.

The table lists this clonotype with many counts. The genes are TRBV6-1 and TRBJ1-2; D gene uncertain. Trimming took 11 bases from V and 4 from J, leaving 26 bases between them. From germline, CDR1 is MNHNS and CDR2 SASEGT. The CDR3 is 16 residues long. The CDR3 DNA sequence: TGTGCCTCCATATCAGGACCCTCCCTGGGCGGCTATGGCTACACCTTC. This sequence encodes CASISGPSLGGYGYTF.

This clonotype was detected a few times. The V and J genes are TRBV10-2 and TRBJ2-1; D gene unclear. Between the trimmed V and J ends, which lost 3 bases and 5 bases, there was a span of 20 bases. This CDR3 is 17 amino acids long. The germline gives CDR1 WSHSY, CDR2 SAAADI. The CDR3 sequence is CASSDSSDAEFHNEQFF. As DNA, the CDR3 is TGCGCCAGCAGTGACTCTTCGGACGCCGAATTCCACAATGAGCAGTTCTTC.

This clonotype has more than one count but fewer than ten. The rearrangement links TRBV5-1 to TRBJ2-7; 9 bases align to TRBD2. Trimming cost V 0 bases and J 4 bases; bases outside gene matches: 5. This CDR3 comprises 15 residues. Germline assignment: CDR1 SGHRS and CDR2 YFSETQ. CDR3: CASSLGASGTYEQYF. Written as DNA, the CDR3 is TGCGCCAGCAGCTTGGGTGCTAGCGGGACTTACGAGCAGTACTTC.

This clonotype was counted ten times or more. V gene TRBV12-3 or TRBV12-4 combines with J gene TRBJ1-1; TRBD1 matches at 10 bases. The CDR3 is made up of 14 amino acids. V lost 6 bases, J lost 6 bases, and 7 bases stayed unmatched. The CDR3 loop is CASRITGQGAEAFF. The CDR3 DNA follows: TGTGCCAGCAGGATAACAGGACAGGGGGCTGAAGCTTTCTTT.

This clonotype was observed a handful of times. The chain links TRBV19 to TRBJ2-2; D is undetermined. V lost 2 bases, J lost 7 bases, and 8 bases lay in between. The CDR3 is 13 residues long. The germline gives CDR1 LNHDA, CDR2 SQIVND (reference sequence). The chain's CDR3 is CASSINGGGELFF. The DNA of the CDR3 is TGTGCCAGTAGTATAAACGGCGGCGGGGAGCTGTTTTTT.

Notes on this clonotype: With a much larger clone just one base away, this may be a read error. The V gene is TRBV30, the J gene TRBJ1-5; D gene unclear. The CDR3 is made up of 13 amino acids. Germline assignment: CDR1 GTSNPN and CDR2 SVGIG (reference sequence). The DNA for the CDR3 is TGTGCCAGGAGCGACGGCACCAATCAGCCCCAGCATTTT. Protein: CARSDGTNQPQHF.

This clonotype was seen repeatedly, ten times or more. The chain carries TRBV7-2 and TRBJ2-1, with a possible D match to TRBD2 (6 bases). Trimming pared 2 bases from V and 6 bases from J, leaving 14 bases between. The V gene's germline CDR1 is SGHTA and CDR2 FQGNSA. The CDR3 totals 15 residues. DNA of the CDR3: TGTGCCAGCAGCTTACCACGCGGGGCCCTCAATGAGCAGTTCTTC. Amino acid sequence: CASSLPRGALNEQFF.

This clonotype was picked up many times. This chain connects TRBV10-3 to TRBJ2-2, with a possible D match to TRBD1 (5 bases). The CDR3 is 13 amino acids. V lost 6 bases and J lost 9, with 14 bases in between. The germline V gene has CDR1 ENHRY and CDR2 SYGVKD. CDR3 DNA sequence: TGTGCCATCAGCGCCGACCTGGGGCGGGAGCTGTTTTTT. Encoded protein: CAISADLGRELFF.

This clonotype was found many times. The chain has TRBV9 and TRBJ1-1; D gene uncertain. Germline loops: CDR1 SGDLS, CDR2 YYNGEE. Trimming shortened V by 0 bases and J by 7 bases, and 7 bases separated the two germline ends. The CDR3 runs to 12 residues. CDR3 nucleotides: TGTGCCAGCAGCGTAGGTCTGGGTGAAGCTTTCTTT. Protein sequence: CASSVGLGEAFF.

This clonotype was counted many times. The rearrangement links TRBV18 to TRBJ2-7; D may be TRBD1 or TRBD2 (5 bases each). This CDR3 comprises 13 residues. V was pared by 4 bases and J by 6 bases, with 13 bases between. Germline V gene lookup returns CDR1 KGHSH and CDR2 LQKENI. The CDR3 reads CASSRARDLEQYF. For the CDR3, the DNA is TGTGCCAGCTCACGGGCTCGGGACCTCGAGCAGTACTTC. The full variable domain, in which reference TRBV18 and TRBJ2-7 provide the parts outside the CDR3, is NAGVMQNPRHLVRRRGQEARLRCSPMKGHSHVYWYRQLPEEGLKFMVYLQKENIIDESGMPKERFSAEFPKEGPSILRIQQVVRGDSAAYFCASSRARDLEQYFGPGTRLTVT.

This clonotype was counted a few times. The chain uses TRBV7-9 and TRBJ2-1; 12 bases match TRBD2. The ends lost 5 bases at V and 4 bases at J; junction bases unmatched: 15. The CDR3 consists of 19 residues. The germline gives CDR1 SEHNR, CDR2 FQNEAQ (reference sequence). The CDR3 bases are TGTGCCAGCAGCCCCCGGGGCCGACTAGCGGGGGACATGTACAATGAGCAGTTCTTC. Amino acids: CASSPRGRLAGDMYNEQFF. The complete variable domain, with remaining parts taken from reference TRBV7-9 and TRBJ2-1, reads DTGVSQNPRHKITKRGQNVTFRCDPISEHNRLYWYRQTLGQGPEFLTYFQNEAQLEKSRLLSDRFSAERPKGSFSTLEIQRTEQGDSAMYLCASSPRGRLAGDMYNEQFFGPGTRLTVL.